This entry concerns a single T cell receptor beta chain. Its antigen is unknown. The data were obtained in a study of Graves' ophthalmopathy and Graves' hyperthyroidism. Points from the study as a whole: In blood, most expanded thyroid clonotypes above 0.001 frequency were also detected.

Moderate-to-severe activity, CAS at least 3, NOSPECS at least 4 and duration under 3 months characterized donors with ophthalmopathy. Exclusion criteria comprised other autoimmune diseases, uncontrolled infections, pregnancy or lactation in patients. Clinical symptoms, serum thyroxine, TRAb, thyroid ultrasound and orbital computed tomography were relied on for diagnosis. The CDR3 runs 16 residues. Germline loops: CDR1 MDHEN, CDR2 SYDVKM. The ends lost 8 bases at V and 2 bases at J; junction bases unmatched: 7. Amplified TCR beta CDR3 regions were obtained using RNA transcripts as template. The first round was an RT-PCR with HTBI primers, and the second round was a multiplex PCR. TCRdb reprocessed the multiplex PCR reads with MiXCR, giving one entry per CDR3 protein. The data show hundreds of thousands of distinct CDR3 sequences, with about 22% seen just once and about 46% held by the top ten.

The TCR was taken from a woman aged 45-65 years with Graves' ophthalmopathy. The chain employs TRBV28 and TRBJ2-1, with 12 bases aligning to TRBD2. The sample consisted of peripheral blood. This chain's CDR3 is CASSRGTSGPYNEQFF. The CDR3, as DNA: TGTGCCAGCTCCCGAGGGACTAGCGGGCCCTACAATGAGCAGTTCTTC.